This TCR beta chain appears in the sequencing data of a study of T cell responses to AZD1222 COVID-19 vaccine. Study-level results: Vaccine-associated CD4 TCRs spanned spike, dominant at 160-218 and 743-854. White British ancestry dominated among donors, who included more females, and clonal diversity was possibly underestimated.

Germline CDR1 and CDR2: SGDLS and YYNGEE. Trimming took 1 base from V and 6 from J, leaving 11 bases between them. The CDR3 covers 14 residues. A word on this clone: Its antigen is as yet unknown.

The repertoire was sequenced with immunoSEQ multiplex PCR; TCRdb's copy has only in-frame clones and lacks some. Of approximately 100,000 clones listed, roughly 92% are singletons. The sequence was collected from an adult in good health. This sample comprised peripheral blood, obtained on day 0 of AZD1222 vaccination. The V call is TRBV9, the J call TRBJ2-1, with D perhaps matching TRBD1 (5 bases). CDR3: CASSVQGLGNEQFF. CDR3 in DNA: TGTGCCAGCAGCGTACAGGGTCTAGGCAATGAGCAGTTCTTC.